These 11 T cell receptor beta chains share one sample of origin, sequenced in a study of blood T cell repertoires in COVID-19 (dated by TCRdb to 2018 to 2020). The library was prepared using the immunoSEQ multiplex PCR assay. The immuneACCESS repertoire file appears here via TCRdb, limited to in-frame rearrangements. These files lack a portion of the clones; in checked studies, under half of the deficit traces to unresolved V genes, and the cause of the others is not known. This sample comprises 200,000 to 250,000 clones, roughly 90% of them detected only once. The ten largest clonotypes hold 2% to 2.5% of the sample. The specimen was peripheral blood. These receptor sequences come from a woman between 40 and 55 years old who had recovered from COVID-19.

The rearrangement joins TRBV3-1 (or the pseudogene TRBV3-2) to TRBJ2-2; weak D call: TRBD2 (6 bases). V was cut by 4 bases and J by 5 bases, with 17 bases left in between. The CDR3 is 16 residues long. The germline V gene has CDR1 LGHDT and CDR2 YNNKEL (reference sequence). CDR3 sequence reads: CASSPFPGVQTGELFF. The CDR3 nucleotides read TGTGCCAGCAGCCCCTTTCCGGGAGTACAAACCGGGGAGCTGTTTTTT.

J is TRBJ2-3 and V is TRBV30; 7 bases are shared with TRBD2. The CDR3 loop spans 14 amino acids. Losses at the gene ends were 3 bases for V and 2 bases for J; bases not matched to a gene: 5. The germline V gene has CDR1 GTSNPN and CDR2 SVGIG (reference sequence). The DNA for the CDR3 is TGTGCCTGGAGCAGGACTAGTAACACAGATACGCAGTATTTT. Its translation is CAWSRTSNTDTQYF.

The DNA for the CDR3 is TGTGCCAGCAGCCAACCGGGATTCGGCTACAATGAGCAGTTCTTC. Protein sequence: CASSQPGFGYNEQFF. J is TRBJ2-1 and V is TRBV11-1; D may be TRBD2 (5 bases). The germline gives CDR1 SGHAT, CDR2 FQDESV (reference sequence). This CDR3 spans 15 amino acids. Trimming removed 5 bases at V and 3 bases at J, with 14 bases between.

This chain uses TRBV19 with TRBJ1-5; the D gene is possibly TRBD1 (5 bases). The CDR3 consists of 15 residues. Trimming shortened V by 8 bases and J by 6 bases, and 20 bases separated the two germline ends. In germline, CDR1 is LNHDA, CDR2 SQIVND (reference sequence). In nucleotides, the CDR3 is TGTGCCAGTTCAAACCGGGGGGGGAGAGGTCAGCCCCAGCATTTT. Translating gives CASSNRGGRGQPQHF. Full variable domain (remainder filled in from reference TRBV19 and TRBJ1-5): DGGITQSPKYLFRKEGQNVTLSCEQNLNHDAMYWYRQDPGQGLRLIYYSQIVNDFQKGDIAEGYSVSREKKESFPLTVTSAQKNPTAFYLCASSNRGGRGQPQHFGDGTRLSIL.

This clone came up once. The CDR3 reads CASSKLGTEAFF. CDR3 DNA: TGTGCCAGCAGCAAACTCGGCACTGAAGCTTTCTTT. The chain couples TRBV21-1 to TRBJ1-1. TRBV21-1 is given as a pseudogene. The CDR3 contains 12 residues.

The rearrangement links TRBV7-2 to TRBJ2-3; 9 nucleotides agree with TRBD1. V shed 3 bases and J 4 bases; nucleotides not matched to a gene: 5. Germline-derived CDR1 and CDR2 are SGHTA and FQGNSA. The CDR3 has 15 amino acids. CDR3 DNA sequence: TGTGCCAGCAGCTTGCGGGACAGGGTATCAGATACGCAGTATTTT. It codes for CASSLRDRVSDTQYF. The full variable domain, completed using reference TRBV7-2 and TRBJ2-3, is GAGVSQSPSNKVTEKGKDVELRCDPISGHTALYWYRQSLGQGLEFLIYFQGNSAPDKSGLPSDRFSAERTGGSVSTLTIQRTQQEDSAVYLCASSLRDRVSDTQYFGPGTRLTVL.

This chain uses TRBV5-1 with TRBJ1-3, with 10 nucleotides matching TRBD1. J gave up 0 bases and V 1 base, and 7 bases lay outside the gene matches. This CDR3 comprises 18 residues. Germline CDR1 and CDR2: SGHRS and YFSETQ. CDR3 sequence (DNA): TGCGCCAGCAGCTTGTGGGGGACAGGGGATCGCTCTGGAAACACCATATATTTT. This encodes CASSLWGTGDRSGNTIYF.

The chain combines TRBV30 with TRBJ2-3; 7 bases line up with TRBD1. From germline, CDR1 is GTSNPN and CDR2 SVGIG (reference sequence). The CDR3 spans 17 residues. The trim removed 0 bases at V and 4 bases at J, leaving 13 bases unmatched. The CDR3 sequence: CAWSVSLLPQGADTQYF. The CDR3 region has the DNA TGTGCCTGGAGTGTGTCCCTACTGCCGCAGGGGGCAGATACGCAGTATTTT.

The chain uses TRBV5-4 and TRBJ1-5, with D possibly TRBD1 on 5 matching bases. The germline V gene encodes CDR1 SGHNT and CDR2 YYREEE (reference sequence). Trimming stripped 4 bases from V and 0 bases from J, with 8 bases between. This CDR3 is built from 14 residues. DNA for the CDR3: TGTGCCAGCAGCCCAGGGATTAGCAATCAGCCCCAGCATTTT. Its translation: CASSPGISNQPQHF.

CDR3 amino acids: CASSGRDTLTYEQYF. The CDR3 bases are TGTGCCAGCAGCGGACGGGACACCCTTACCTACGAGCAGTACTTC. The rearrangement joins TRBV5-4 to TRBJ2-7; maybe TRBD1 (6 bases). Per germline, CDR1 SGHNT and CDR2 YYREEE (reference sequence). Trimming removed 4 bases from V and 2 bases from J, with 16 bases in between. This CDR3 has 15 amino acids.

This clone turned up a few times. The J gene is TRBJ1-5, the V gene TRBV27; 7 bases match TRBD1. V lost 7 bases, J lost 5 bases, and 8 bases stayed unmatched. This CDR3 spans 14 amino acids. CDR1 MNHEY and CDR2 SMNVEV come from the germline V gene (reference sequence). The CDR3 protein is CASTPRGGYQPQHF. For the CDR3, the DNA is TGTGCCAGCACCCCGAGAGGGGGCTATCAGCCCCAGCATTTT.